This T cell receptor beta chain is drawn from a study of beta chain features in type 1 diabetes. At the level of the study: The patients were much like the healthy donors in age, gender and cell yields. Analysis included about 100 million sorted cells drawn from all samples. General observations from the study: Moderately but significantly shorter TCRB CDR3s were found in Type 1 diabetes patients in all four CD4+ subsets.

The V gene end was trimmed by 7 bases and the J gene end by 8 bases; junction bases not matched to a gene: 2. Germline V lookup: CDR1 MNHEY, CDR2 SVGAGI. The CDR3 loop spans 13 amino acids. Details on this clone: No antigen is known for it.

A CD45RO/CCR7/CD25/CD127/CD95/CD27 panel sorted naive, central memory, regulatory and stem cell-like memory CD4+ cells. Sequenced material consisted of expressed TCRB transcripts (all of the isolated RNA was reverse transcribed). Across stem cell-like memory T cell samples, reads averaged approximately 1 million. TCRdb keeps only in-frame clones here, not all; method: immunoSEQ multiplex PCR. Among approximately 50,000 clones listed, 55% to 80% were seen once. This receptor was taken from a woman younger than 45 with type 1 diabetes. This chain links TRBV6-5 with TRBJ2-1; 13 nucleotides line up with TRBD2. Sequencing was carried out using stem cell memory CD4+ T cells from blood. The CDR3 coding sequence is TGTGCCAGCAAACTAGCGGGAGGGGATGAGCAGTTCTTC. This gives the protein CASKLAGGDEQFF.